The 20 T cell receptor beta chains reported below all come from one sample, sequenced in a study of blood T cell repertoires in COVID-19. Measured with immunoSEQ multiplex PCR; TCRdb has only the in-frame clones, and not every one. The sample has about 300,000 clones; roughly 83% are singletons. Sequencing input: peripheral blood. Receptors were obtained from a human donor with COVID-19, enrolled during active disease. The donor label of this sample is uncertain.

V and J are TRBV27 and TRBJ1-1, with 8 bases that match TRBD1. V dropped 5 bases and J dropped 0; count of bases not matched to a gene: 5. The germline gives CDR1 MNHEY, CDR2 SMNVEV (reference sequence). The CDR3 is made up of 15 amino acids. CDR3 in DNA: TGTGCCAGCAGTCTACAGGGGGTTATGAACACTGAAGCTTTCTTT. Translating gives CASSLQGVMNTEAFF.

The chain joins TRBV19 to TRBJ1-1; 9 positions agree with TRBD1. This CDR3 comprises 14 residues. V lost 5 bases to trimming and J lost 5 bases; unmatched junction nucleotides: 6. Looked up from germline, CDR1 is LNHDA and CDR2 is SQIVND (reference sequence). DNA of the CDR3: TGTGCCAGTAGTCTCGGACAGGGGATGACTGAAGCTTTCTTT. The encoded protein is CASSLGQGMTEAFF.

This clone was seen a few times. V gene TRBV4-1 combines with J gene TRBJ1-1; tentatively, D is TRBD1 (6 bases). The germline V gene encodes CDR1 MGHRA and CDR2 YSYEKL. V lost 4 bases and J 4 bases, leaving 19 bases between the germline ends. This CDR3 has 16 amino acids. The chain's CDR3 is CASSRAPKQGGTEAFF. In DNA, the CDR3 is TGCGCCAGCAGCCGAGCACCTAAACAGGGTGGCACTGAAGCTTTCTTT.

This chain connects TRBV2 to TRBJ2-7; 8 positions match TRBD2. Germline V lookup: CDR1 SNHLY, CDR2 FYNNEI. The length of the CDR3 is 14 residues. The V gene end was trimmed by 7 bases and the J gene end by 1 base; junction bases not matched to a gene: 6. In DNA form, the CDR3 reads TGTGCCAGCAAAGTCGGACTAGCATCCTACGAGCAGTACTTC. It translates to CASKVGLASYEQYF.

The chain employs TRBV5-1 and TRBJ2-1, with 14 bases aligning to TRBD2. Germline CDR1 and CDR2: SGHRS and YFSETQ. After removal of 3 bases from V and 7 bases from J, the junction contained 6 bases not matched to a gene. The CDR3 is 16 amino acids. This CDR3 is CASSSGTSGRWNEQFF. CDR3 nucleotides: TGCGCCAGCAGCTCGGGGACTAGCGGGAGATGGAATGAGCAGTTCTTC.

This clone was observed a few times. V usage is TRBV10-3 and J usage is TRBJ1-2; 7 nucleotides agree with TRBD1. Germline values: CDR1 ENHRY, CDR2 SYGVKD. J lost 5 bases, V lost 10 bases, and 10 bases had no gene match. CDR3 size: 13 residues. The CDR3 DNA follows: TGTGCCACTTTAGGGCAGGGGGATTATGGCTACACCTTC. It yields the protein CATLGQGDYGYTF.

The chain uses TRBV12-5 and TRBJ2-3; tentative D call: TRBD1 (5 bases). Germline CDR1 is LGHNT and CDR2 is FRNRAP. This CDR3 is 12 amino acids long. V shed 6 bases and J shed 5 bases, with 9 bases lying between them. As DNA, the CDR3 is TGTGCTAGTGGAATAGGGGAAGATACGCAGTATTTT. Protein: CASGIGEDTQYF. The whole variable domain, filled in from reference TRBV12-5 and TRBJ2-3, reads DARVTQTPRHKVTEMGQEVTMRCQPILGHNTVFWYRQTMMQGLELLAYFRNRAPLDDSGMPKDRFSAEMPDATLATLKIQPSEPRDSAVYFCASGIGEDTQYFGPGTRLTVL.

The J gene is TRBJ2-7, the V gene TRBV5-5; D call uncertain. Per the germline V gene, CDR1 is SGHKS and CDR2 is YYEKEE (reference sequence). Trimming shortened V by 2 bases and J by 6 bases, and 9 bases separated the two germline ends. CDR3 length: 12 amino acids. CDR3 residues: CASSFGLFEQYF. In DNA, the CDR3 is TGTGCCAGCAGCTTCGGTCTTTTCGAGCAGTACTTC.

The chain uses TRBV30 and TRBJ2-3; weak D call: TRBD2 (6 bases). The CDR3 spans 15 residues. Germline CDR1 and CDR2: GTSNPN and SVGIG (reference sequence). V shed 2 bases and J shed 5 bases, with 17 bases lying between them. The CDR3 sequence: CAWSTAGWGEDTQYF. In DNA, the CDR3 is TGTGCCTGGAGTACCGCGGGGTGGGGTGAAGATACGCAGTATTTT.

The gene calls are TRBV15 and TRBJ2-1; D may be TRBD2 (6 bases). CDR1 is LNHNV and CDR2 is YYDKDF in the germline V gene (reference sequence). The CDR3 runs 16 residues. V was shortened by 3 bases and J by 2 bases, with 14 bases between the two germline ends. CDR3 region: CATSSGGPMTYNEQFF. CDR3 bases: TGTGCCACCAGCAGCGGGGGACCTATGACCTACAATGAGCAGTTCTTC.

This clone was seen more than once but under ten times. This rearrangement joins TRBV19 to TRBJ2-2; TRBD1 matches at 7 bases. The CDR3 runs to 15 residues. V dropped 6 bases and J dropped 0; count of bases not matched to a gene: 4. Germline values: CDR1 LNHDA, CDR2 SQIVND (reference sequence). The CDR3 protein is CASRTTGTNTGELFF. The CDR3 DNA sequence: TGTGCCAGTAGGACGACAGGGACGAACACCGGGGAGCTGTTTTTT.

The genes are TRBV11-3 and TRBJ2-1, with 10 bases lining up with TRBD2. In germline, CDR1 is SGHNT, CDR2 YENEEA. The ends lost 5 bases at V and 7 bases at J; junction bases unmatched: 5. This CDR3 is built from 14 residues. The CDR3 DNA sequence: TGTGCCAGCAGCCCCGGACTAGCGGCAAATGAGCAGTTCTTC. Amino acid sequence: CASSPGLAANEQFF.

The chain links TRBV9 to TRBJ1-3; D is unclear. The CDR3 totals 15 residues. The germline gives CDR1 SGDLS, CDR2 YYNGEE. Trimming shortened V by 4 bases and J by 4 bases, and 15 bases separated the two germline ends. DNA of the CDR3: TGTGCCAGCAGCTTAGGTCCAGGCGCAGGAAACACCATATATTTT. Translation gives CASSLGPGAGNTIYF.

This chain uses TRBV6-5 with TRBJ2-4; D not resolved. The germline V and J ends were trimmed by 4 bases and 11 bases, with 15 bases remaining between them. The length of the CDR3 is 13 residues. Germline CDR1 reads MNHEY; CDR2 reads SVGAGI. For the CDR3, the DNA is TGTGCCAGCAGTTCCTCAATCGCGTCTCTTCAGTACTTC. Translating gives CASSSSIASLQYF.

This clone was detected only a few times. This sequence joins TRBV14 and TRBJ1-6; D is undetermined. From germline, CDR1 is SGHDN and CDR2 FVKESK. The germline V and J ends were trimmed by 2 bases and 8 bases, with 7 bases remaining between them. This CDR3 spans 13 amino acids. CDR3 in DNA: TGTGCCAGCAGCCAAAACAGTTATTCACCCCTCCACTTT. It translates to CASSQNSYSPLHF.

The chain carries TRBV6-5 and TRBJ2-7, with D perhaps matching TRBD2 (5 bases). This CDR3 contains 15 residues. V lost 6 bases to trimming and J lost 0 bases, with 15 bases between them. The germline V gene has CDR1 MNHEY and CDR2 SVGAGI. CDR3 sequence reads: CASSLSGFSSYEQYF. In DNA, the CDR3 is TGTGCCAGCAGCCTTTCGGGGTTTAGCTCCTACGAGCAGTACTTC.

This clone appeared a few times. CDR3 region: CASSLTDNYGYTF. CDR3 nucleotides: TGTGCCAGCAGCTTGACAGACAACTATGGCTACACCTTC. This chain uses TRBV7-9 with TRBJ1-2, with D tentatively TRBD1 (5 bases). Germline loops: CDR1 SEHNR, CDR2 FQNEAQ (reference sequence). The CDR3 contains 13 residues. Trimming removed 3 bases from V and 2 bases from J, with 7 bases in between.

This rearrangement joins TRBV30 to TRBJ1-3, with D unclear. The V end was cut by 1 base, the J end by 6 bases, with 10 bases between. From germline, CDR1 is GTSNPN and CDR2 SVGIG (reference sequence). This CDR3 spans 13 amino acids. CDR3 sequence (DNA): TGTGCCTGGAGTGAAGGAGGCTTAAACACCATATATTTT. Its translation is CAWSEGGLNTIYF.

The chain links TRBV19 to TRBJ2-7; 7 nucleotides agree with TRBD1. Trimming cost V 4 bases and J 0 bases; bases outside gene matches: 3. The CDR3 runs 14 residues. CDR1 LNHDA and CDR2 SQIVND come from the germline V gene (reference sequence). In DNA form, the CDR3 reads TGTGCCAGTAGTAACTCAGGGGGCTCCTACGAGCAGTACTTC. Translating it yields CASSNSGGSYEQYF.

The chain joins TRBV6-5 to TRBJ1-1, with D perhaps TRBD1 (5 bases). V lost 6 bases to trimming and J lost 11 bases, with 16 bases between them. CDR1 and CDR2 from the germline V gene are MNHEY and SVGAGI. The CDR3 runs 12 residues. CDR3 amino acids: CASREGQLRAFF. DNA for the CDR3: TGTGCCAGCAGGGAGGGGCAACTCAGGGCTTTCTTT.